The 28 T cell receptor beta chains presented below share a single source sample, sequenced in a study of shared clonotypes between healthy human individuals. Generated by immunoSEQ multiplex PCR, the TCRdb table keeps only in-frame clones and is missing some. The sample has roughly 1 million clones; approximately 78% are singletons. Sample: memory CD4+ T cells from PBMCs. Described subset: CD45RA-negative fraction. Every receptor here comes from a man aged 18 to 29 in good health. Some clones in this sample may be carry-over from other donors' samples.

The chain couples TRBV10-3 to TRBJ1-1; the D is unclear. Germline lookup yields CDR1 ENHRY and CDR2 SYGVKD. The CDR3 runs 14 residues. The V and J ends lost 6 bases and 1 base respectively, with 12 bases between them. Here the CDR3 DNA reads TGTGCCATCAGCGACCCTAACCGGAACACTGAAGCTTTCTTT. Translated, it gives CAISDPNRNTEAFF.

The V gene is TRBV2, the J gene TRBJ2-3; 8 bases agree with TRBD2. Losses at the gene ends were 7 bases for V and 2 bases for J; bases not matched to a gene: 11. CDR3 size: 16 residues. Germline loops: CDR1 SNHLY, CDR2 FYNNEI. The CDR3 is CASNPVAGGYTDTQYF. CDR3 coding DNA: TGTGCCAGCAACCCAGTGGCGGGAGGTTACACAGATACGCAGTATTTT.

The CDR3 DNA is TGTGCCAGCAGTTACAGGGGGTCCTACGAGCAGTACTTC. This encodes CASSYRGSYEQYF. This chain joins TRBV27 and TRBJ2-7; the match to TRBD1 covers 8 bases. Germline lookup yields CDR1 MNHEY and CDR2 SMNVEV (reference sequence). The V and J ends lost 4 bases and 1 base, in that order; junction bases with no gene match: 0. The CDR3 extends over 13 amino acids.

This clone was observed a handful of times. The V call is TRBV2, the J call TRBJ1-3; D may be TRBD1 (6 bases). The CDR3 extends over 13 amino acids. V lost 7 bases and J 0 bases, leaving 7 bases between the germline ends. Germline V gene data show CDR1 as SNHLY and CDR2 as FYNNEI. The CDR3 sequence is CASTTGSGNTIYF. The CDR3 nucleotides are TGTGCCAGCACGACAGGCTCTGGAAACACCATATATTTT.

In its sample, this clone was seen once. The chain combines TRBV19 with TRBJ1-3; no clear D gene. The CDR3 has 14 amino acids. Trimming took off 4 bases at V and 4 bases at J, with 11 bases between the two ends. Per the germline V gene, CDR1 is LNHDA and CDR2 is SQIVND (reference sequence). CDR3 sequence reads: CASSRPAGGNTIYF. CDR3 nucleotide sequence: TGTGCCAGTAGTAGACCGGCGGGCGGAAACACCATATATTTT.

CDR3 sequence: CATSRGGTSSYEQYF. In DNA form, the CDR3 reads TGTGCCACCAGCAGAGGGGGGACTAGCTCCTACGAGCAGTACTTC. The genes are TRBV15 and TRBJ2-7; TRBD2 agrees at 8 bases. The CDR3 extends over 15 amino acids. The trim removed 1 base at V and 0 bases at J, leaving 2 bases unmatched. Germline V CDR1 and CDR2: LNHNV, YYDKDF (reference sequence).

The V call is TRBV2, the J call TRBJ2-3, with 9 bases identical to TRBD2. J gave up 2 bases and V 5 bases, and 5 bases lay outside the gene matches. The germline gives CDR1 SNHLY, CDR2 FYNNEI. This CDR3 contains 15 residues. The chain's CDR3 is CASSPTSGHTDTQYF. CDR3 nucleotide sequence: TGTGCCAGCAGTCCAACTAGCGGGCACACAGATACGCAGTATTTT.

About this clone itself: Different DNA sequences within this sample yield the same CDR3. The chain recombines TRBV7-3 with TRBJ2-1; D gene uncertain. CDR1 and CDR2 (germline): SGHTA, FQGTGA. V was shortened by 1 base and J by 0 bases, with 7 bases between the two germline ends. The CDR3 has 15 residues. CDR3 sequence (DNA): TGTGCCAGCAGCTTAAGTGGGAACTCCTACAATGAGCAGTTCTTC. This sequence encodes CASSLSGNSYNEQFF. The full variable domain, rest sourced from reference TRBV7-3 and TRBJ2-1, is GAGVSQTPSNKVTEKGKYVELRCDPISGHTALYWYRQSLGQGPEFLIYFQGTGAADDSGLPNDRFFAVRPEGSVSTLKIQRTERGDSAVYLCASSLSGNSYNEQFFGPGTRLTVL.

As regards this clone: Other nucleotide sequences from this sample produce the same CDR3. The CDR3, as DNA: TGTGCCAGCAGCTCAGGGTCGGGAAACACCATATATTTT. Protein: CASSSGSGNTIYF. The gene calls are TRBV7-2 and TRBJ1-3; D might be TRBD1 (5 bases). The germline CDR1 and CDR2 sequences are SGHTA and FQGNSA. V gave up 4 bases and J gave up 4 bases, with 8 bases separating them. CDR3 length: 13 amino acids.

This clone was counted a few times. The genes are TRBV28 and TRBJ1-1; 9 nucleotides align to TRBD1. Per the germline V gene, CDR1 is MDHEN and CDR2 is SYDVKM. The CDR3 consists of 15 residues. J gave up 5 bases and V 2 bases, and 6 bases lay outside the gene matches. CDR3 sequence: CASSLGGQGETEAFF. DNA of the CDR3: TGTGCCAGCAGTTTAGGGGGACAGGGTGAAACTGAAGCTTTCTTT.

This sequence joins TRBV5-5 and TRBJ1-3; 8 positions agree with TRBD1. The germline CDR1 and CDR2 sequences are SGHKS and YYEKEE (reference sequence). V lost 5 bases to trimming and J lost 3 bases; unmatched junction nucleotides: 4. The CDR3 totals 14 residues. CDR3 in amino acids: CASRDRVGGNTIYF. In DNA form, the CDR3 reads TGTGCCAGCAGGGACAGGGTGGGTGGAAACACCATATATTTT.

V usage is TRBV5-1 and J usage is TRBJ2-2, with 12 nucleotides matching TRBD2. CDR1 SGHRS and CDR2 YFSETQ come from the germline V gene. V gave up 3 bases and J gave up 6 bases; unmatched junction bases: 6. This CDR3 spans 16 amino acids. Here the CDR3 DNA reads TGCGCCAGCAGCTCCACTAGCGGGAGGAAGGCCGGGGAGCTGTTTTTT. Amino acids: CASSSTSGRKAGELFF.

This clone was seen a few times. The chain couples TRBV5-3 to TRBJ2-1, with D possibly matching TRBD2 (6 bases). TRBV5-3 is labeled an ORF, and its function is uncertain. The CDR3 is 12 amino acids. V was trimmed by 4 bases and J by 10 bases, leaving 12 bases between them. CDR3 bases: TGTGCCAGAAGCGTGGGGGGAAGCGAGCAGTTCTTC. The encoded protein is CARSVGGSEQFF.

The chain is built from TRBV5-6 and TRBJ1-1, with TRBD1 as a possible D gene (5 bases). CDR3 length: 16 residues. Trimming took 0 bases from V and 0 from J, leaving 12 bases between them. Germline CDR1 SGHDT, CDR2 YYEEEE. This chain's CDR3 is CASSLVGETMNTEAFF. DNA for the CDR3: TGTGCCAGCAGCTTGGTGGGGGAAACTATGAACACTGAAGCTTTCTTT.

The J gene is TRBJ1-1, the V gene TRBV7-9, with a tentative D call TRBD1 (6 bases). The ends were cut back, 6 bases at V and 8 bases at J, with 10 bases in the middle. The CDR3 loop spans 11 amino acids. Germline CDR1 and CDR2: SEHNR and FQNEAQ (reference sequence). The CDR3 protein is CASSFDREAFF. The CDR3 bases are TGTGCCAGCAGTTTCGACAGGGAAGCTTTCTTT.

This clone has a single count. The V call is TRBV4-1, the J call TRBJ1-4, with D perhaps TRBD1 (5 bases). The CDR3 length is 15 residues. Germline V gene lookup returns CDR1 MGHRA and CDR2 YSYEKL. The germline V and J ends were trimmed by 0 bases and 6 bases, with 11 bases remaining between them. This CDR3 reads CASSQEKGRDEKLFF. Here the CDR3 DNA reads TGCGCCAGCAGCCAAGAAAAGGGGAGGGATGAAAAACTGTTTTTT.

The chain uses TRBV2 and TRBJ1-5; unclear D gene. Germline V gene sequence: CDR1 SNHLY, CDR2 FYNNEI. V lost 2 bases to trimming and J lost 9 bases, with 17 bases between them. The CDR3 spans 15 residues. CDR3 loop: CASSEQGRGIGPQHF. Here the CDR3 DNA reads TGTGCCAGCAGTGAACAAGGCAGAGGGATAGGGCCCCAGCATTTT.

This chain joins TRBV4-1 and TRBJ1-2; D perhaps matches TRBD1 (6 bases). The CDR3 is 13 residues long. V was pared by 4 bases and J by 2 bases, with 8 bases between. Germline V CDR1 and CDR2: MGHRA, YSYEKL. The CDR3 loop reads CASSRDTNYGYTF. CDR3 coding DNA: TGCGCCAGCAGCCGGGACACCAACTATGGCTACACCTTC.

V usage is TRBV5-6 and J usage is TRBJ2-7; 8 bases agree with TRBD1. This CDR3 has 15 residues. CDR1 and CDR2 from the germline V gene are SGHDT and YYEEEE. With 4 bases clipped from V and 4 bases from J, the junction kept 10 bases outside the gene matches. The CDR3 protein is CASSPVGDRSYEQYF. CDR3 DNA: TGTGCCAGCAGCCCCGTCGGGGACAGGAGTTACGAGCAGTACTTC.

A few counts support this clone. V usage is TRBV5-4 and J usage is TRBJ1-4; 7 positions match TRBD1. The J segment lost 8 bases and the V segment lost 4 bases, leaving 11 bases of the junction unmatched. This CDR3 contains 15 residues. Germline-derived CDR1 and CDR2 are SGHNT and YYREEE (reference sequence). CDR3 protein: CASSLRRGQAEKLFF. In DNA form, the CDR3 reads TGTGCCAGCAGCCTCAGGAGGGGGCAAGCCGAAAAACTGTTTTTT.

The V and J genes are TRBV28 and TRBJ1-4, with 7 bases fitting TRBD1. CDR3 length equals 15 residues. The V gene's germline CDR1 is MDHEN and CDR2 SYDVKM. Losses at the gene ends were 7 bases for V and 0 bases for J; bases not matched to a gene: 5. The CDR3 region is CASKGAAATNEKLFF. In nucleotides, the CDR3 is TGTGCCAGCAAGGGGGCGGCCGCAACTAATGAAAAACTGTTTTTT.

The chain employs TRBV30 and TRBJ2-1, with TRBD2 matching over 10 bases. CDR1 is GTSNPN and CDR2 is SVGIG in the germline V gene (reference sequence). Trimming removed 5 bases from V and 2 bases from J; junction bases left unmatched: 3. The CDR3 extends over 14 amino acids. The DNA of the CDR3 is TGTGCCTGGGGGGGGACTAGCGCCTACAATGAGCAGTTCTTC. It yields the protein CAWGGTSAYNEQFF.

This clone occurred a few times. V usage is TRBV28 and J usage is TRBJ1-5, with D possibly being TRBD1 (5 bases). Germline V gene lookup returns CDR1 MDHEN and CDR2 SYDVKM. The CDR3 totals 15 residues. The ends were cut back, 3 bases at V and 5 bases at J, with 14 bases in the middle. The CDR3 bases are TGTGCCAGCAGTTTGGGGGGGTGGGAGTATCAGCCCCAGCATTTT. Translation: CASSLGGWEYQPQHF.

This CDR3 is CSAHGLAGGPPNEQFF. The CDR3 DNA sequence: TGCAGCGCACACGGACTAGCGGGAGGCCCCCCCAATGAGCAGTTCTTC. V gene TRBV29-1 combines with J gene TRBJ2-1; 14 positions agree with TRBD2. Germline V CDR1 and CDR2: SQVTM, ANQGSEA. This CDR3 has 16 amino acids. The V and J ends lost 7 bases and 6 bases, in that order; junction bases with no gene match: 11.

V is TRBV5-5 and J is TRBJ2-7; D unclear. CDR3 size: 15 residues. Germline V gene data show CDR1 as SGHKS and CDR2 as YYEKEE (reference sequence). V was cut by 0 bases and J by 0 bases, with 10 bases left in between. The CDR3 loop reads CASSLGGSLSYEQYF. CDR3 bases: TGTGCCAGCAGCTTGGGTGGCAGCCTCTCCTACGAGCAGTACTTC.

V is TRBV7-2 and J is TRBJ2-5, with D maybe TRBD2 (6 bases). V dropped 5 bases and J dropped 0 bases, with 13 bases sitting between them. CDR3 length equals 15 residues. Per germline, CDR1 SGHTA and CDR2 FQGNSA. The CDR3 protein is CASSRSGVYQETQYF. CDR3 bases: TGTGCCAGCAGCCGTAGCGGAGTGTACCAAGAGACCCAGTACTTC.

As concerns this clone: Other DNA sequences from this sample encode an identical CDR3 as well. The chain has TRBV28 and TRBJ2-7, with D unresolved. The CDR3 spans 13 residues. V was trimmed by 5 bases and J by 3 bases, leaving 11 bases between them. CDR1 MDHEN and CDR2 SYDVKM come from the germline V gene. CDR3 sequence: CASSLSSSYEQYF. In DNA form, the CDR3 reads TGTGCCAGCAGTCTATCATCCAGCTACGAGCAGTACTTC.

V and J are TRBV28 and TRBJ1-2, with 8 bases matching TRBD1. CDR1 is MDHEN, CDR2 SYDVKM, per germline. This CDR3 is built from 13 residues. V was clipped by 4 bases and J by 7 bases; unmatched bases: 5. The CDR3 nucleotides are TGTGCCAGCAGTTGGACAGGGCGGGGTGGCTACACCTTC. Translation: CASSWTGRGGYTF.